This paragraph covers one T cell receptor beta chain sequence. The data stem from a study of blood T cell repertoires in COVID-19. Study-wide context: Researchers got acute and convalescent COVID-19 samples from the United States, Italy and Spain. T cells, B-cell-depleted T cells, or PBMCs supplied cDNA or gDNA.

Authors' data handling: Reference gene primer amplification in the assay estimated nucleated cell counts. The data were produced by immunoSEQ multiplex PCR, yet TCRdb's version contains in-frame clones alone and is incomplete. V and J calls and clone size follow that table, whereas D and trimming were derived from the DNA. Among tens of thousands of clones listed, approximately 86% were seen once. The CDR3 length is 15 residues. The germline V gene has CDR1 SGDLS and CDR2 YYNGEE. J lost 2 bases, V lost 3 bases, and 7 bases had no gene match. The sequenced sample consisted of peripheral blood. The clonotype was recovered from a man in his sixties with acute or convalescent COVID-19. The chain combines TRBV9 with TRBJ2-7, with 8 positions matching TRBD2. The CDR3 region is CASSASGSFPYEQYF. The DNA for the CDR3 is TGTGCCAGCAGCGCCAGCGGGAGTTTCCCCTACGAGCAGTACTTC.